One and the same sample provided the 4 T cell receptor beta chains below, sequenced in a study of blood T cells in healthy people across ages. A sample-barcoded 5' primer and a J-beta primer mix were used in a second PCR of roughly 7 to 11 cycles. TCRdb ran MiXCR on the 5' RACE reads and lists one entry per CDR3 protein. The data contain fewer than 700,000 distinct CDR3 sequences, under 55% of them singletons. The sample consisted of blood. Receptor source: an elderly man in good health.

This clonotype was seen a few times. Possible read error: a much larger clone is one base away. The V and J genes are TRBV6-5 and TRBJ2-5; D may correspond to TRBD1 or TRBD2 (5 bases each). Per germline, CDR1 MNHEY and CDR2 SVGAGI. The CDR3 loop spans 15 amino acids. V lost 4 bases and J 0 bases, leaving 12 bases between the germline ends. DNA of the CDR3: TGTGCCAGCAGTTTTCCAGGGACCAACCAAGAGACCCAGTACTTC. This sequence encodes CASSFPGTNQETQYF.

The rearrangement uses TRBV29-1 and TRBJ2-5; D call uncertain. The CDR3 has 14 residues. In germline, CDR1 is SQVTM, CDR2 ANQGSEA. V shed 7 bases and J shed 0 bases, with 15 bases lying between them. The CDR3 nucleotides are TGCAGCGCACCGGAAGGGCCGAACCAAGAGACCCAGTACTTC. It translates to CSAPEGPNQETQYF.

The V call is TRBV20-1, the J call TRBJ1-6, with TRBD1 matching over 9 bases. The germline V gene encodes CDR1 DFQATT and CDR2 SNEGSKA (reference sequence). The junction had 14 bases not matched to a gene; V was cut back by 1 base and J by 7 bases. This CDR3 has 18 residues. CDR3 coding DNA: TGCAGTGCTAGAGTAACAAAGAGGGGACAGGGTCAAAATTCACCCCTCCACTTT. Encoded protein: CSARVTKRGQGQNSPLHF.

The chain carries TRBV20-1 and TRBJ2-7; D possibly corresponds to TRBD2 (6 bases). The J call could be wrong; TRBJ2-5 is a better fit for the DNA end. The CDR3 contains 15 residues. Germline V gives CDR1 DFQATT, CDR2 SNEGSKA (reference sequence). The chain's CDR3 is CSARGIRGAHETQYF. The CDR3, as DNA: TGCAGTGCTAGAGGCATCCGCGGGGCCCACGAGACCCAGTACTTC.